This TCR beta chain appears in the sequencing data of a study of synovial regulatory T cells in juvenile arthritis. Study findings and constraints: Synovial Teff and blood CPL repertoires partially overlapped with iaTreg TCR repertoires, which were largely patient-private.

Remarks on this clone: Its antigen is unknown.

Sequencing used immunoSEQ multiplex PCR; TCRdb keeps in-frame clones, though not all of them. The sample holds approximately 1,500 clones. Synovial fluid was collected with matched peripheral blood from each patient with active arthritis. Per the germline V gene, CDR1 is SGDLS and CDR2 is YYNGEE. This CDR3 contains 15 residues. The protein alone is recorded here. The receptor comes from a donor aged 2 to 35 with juvenile idiopathic arthritis. Specimen: Treg cells from the synovium. V is TRBV9 and J is TRBJ2-7; TCRdb outputs TRBD2, but without DNA this stays unchecked. CDR3 protein: CASSPGTSRTYEQYF.